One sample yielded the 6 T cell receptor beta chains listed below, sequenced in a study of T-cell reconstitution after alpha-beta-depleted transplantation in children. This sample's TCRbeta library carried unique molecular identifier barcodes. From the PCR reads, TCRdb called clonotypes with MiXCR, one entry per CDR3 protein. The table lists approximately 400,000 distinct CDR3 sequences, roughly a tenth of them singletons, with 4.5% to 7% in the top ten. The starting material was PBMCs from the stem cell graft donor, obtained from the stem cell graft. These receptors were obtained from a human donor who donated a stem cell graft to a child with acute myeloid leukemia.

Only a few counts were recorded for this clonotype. The CDR3 bases are TGTGCCATCAGTGAAGATTACCAAGAGACCCAGTACTTC. This encodes CAISEDYQETQYF. This chain connects TRBV10-3 to TRBJ2-5; D ambiguous. The CDR3 is made up of 13 amino acids. Germline assignment: CDR1 ENHRY and CDR2 SYGVKD. V gave up 3 bases and J gave up 0 bases, with 5 bases separating them.

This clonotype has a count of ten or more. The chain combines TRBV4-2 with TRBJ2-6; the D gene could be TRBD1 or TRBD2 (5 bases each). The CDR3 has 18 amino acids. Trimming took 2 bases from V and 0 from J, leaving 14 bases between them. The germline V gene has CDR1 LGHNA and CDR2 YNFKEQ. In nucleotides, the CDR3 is TGTGCCAGCAGCCAATCGATGGGGGTGAGCTCTGGGGCCAACGTCCTGACTTTC. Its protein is CASSQSMGVSSGANVLTF.

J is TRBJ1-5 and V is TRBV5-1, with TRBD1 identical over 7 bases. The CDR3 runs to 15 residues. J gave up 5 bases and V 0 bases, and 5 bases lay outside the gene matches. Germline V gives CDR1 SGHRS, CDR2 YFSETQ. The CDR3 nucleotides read TGCGCCAGCAGCTTGGGACAGGGAATTGATCAGCCCCAGCATTTT. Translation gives CASSLGQGIDQPQHF.

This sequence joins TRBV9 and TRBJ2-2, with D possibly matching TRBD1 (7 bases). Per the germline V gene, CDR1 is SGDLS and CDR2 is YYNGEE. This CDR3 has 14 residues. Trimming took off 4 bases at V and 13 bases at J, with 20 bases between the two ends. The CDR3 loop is CASSPSSYRGGLFF. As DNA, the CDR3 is TGTGCCAGCAGCCCCAGTTCTTACAGGGGAGGGCTGTTTTTT. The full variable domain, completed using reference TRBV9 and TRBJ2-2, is DSGVTQTPKHLITATGQRVTLRCSPRSGDLSVYWYQQSLDQGLQFLIQYYNGEERAKGNILERFSAQQFPDLHSELNLSSLELGDSALYFCASSPSSYRGGLFFGEGSRLTVL.

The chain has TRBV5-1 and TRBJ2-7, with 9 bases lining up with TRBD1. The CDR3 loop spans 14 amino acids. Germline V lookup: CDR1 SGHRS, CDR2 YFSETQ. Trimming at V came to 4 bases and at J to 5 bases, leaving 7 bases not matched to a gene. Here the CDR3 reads CASSPRDRDHEQYF. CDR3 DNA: TGCGCCAGCAGCCCCCGGGACAGGGACCACGAGCAGTACTTC.

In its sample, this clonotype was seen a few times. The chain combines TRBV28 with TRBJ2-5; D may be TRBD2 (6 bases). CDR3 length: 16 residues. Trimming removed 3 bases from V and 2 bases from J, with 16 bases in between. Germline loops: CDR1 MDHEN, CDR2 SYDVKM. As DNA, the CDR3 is TGTGCCAGCAGTTTTCGGGGGACCTTCCTTCAAGAGACCCAGTACTTC. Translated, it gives CASSFRGTFLQETQYF. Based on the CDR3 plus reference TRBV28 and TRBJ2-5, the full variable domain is DVKVTQSSRYLVKRTGEKVFLECVQDMDHENMFWYRQDPGLGLRLIYFSYDVKMKEKGDIPEGYSVSREKKERFSLILESASTNQTSMYLCASSFRGTFLQETQYFGPGTRLLVL.